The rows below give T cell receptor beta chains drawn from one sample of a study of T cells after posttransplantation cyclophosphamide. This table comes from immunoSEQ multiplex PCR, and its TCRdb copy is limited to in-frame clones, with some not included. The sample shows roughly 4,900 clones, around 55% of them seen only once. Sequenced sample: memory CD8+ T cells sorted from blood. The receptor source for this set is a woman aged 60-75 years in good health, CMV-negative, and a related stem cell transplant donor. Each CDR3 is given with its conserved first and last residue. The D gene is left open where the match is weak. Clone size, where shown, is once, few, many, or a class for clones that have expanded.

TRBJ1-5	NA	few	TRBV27	CASKMTASQPQHF	TGTGCCAGCAAAATGACAGCTTCACAGCCCCAGCATTTT
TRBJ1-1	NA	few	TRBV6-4	CASGLGGTTEAFF	TGTGCCAGCGGCCTCGGGGGTACCACTGAAGCTTTCTTT
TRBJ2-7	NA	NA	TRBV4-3	CASSQAPIDSPYEQYF	TGCGCCAGCAGCCAAGCGCCGATTGACAGCCCCTACGAGCAGTACTTC
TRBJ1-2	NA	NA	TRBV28	CASSFGSGGSEGYTF	TGTGCCAGCAGTTTTGGGTCGGGGGGGTCGGAAGGCTACACCTTC
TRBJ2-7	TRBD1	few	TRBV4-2	CASSLDRGRKEQYF	TGTGCCAGCAGCTTGGACAGGGGAAGGAAGGAGCAGTACTTC
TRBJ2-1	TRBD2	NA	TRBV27	CASSSQEGGFGNEQFF	TGTGCCAGCAGTTCCCAGGAGGGAGGGTTTGGTAATGAGCAGTTCTTC
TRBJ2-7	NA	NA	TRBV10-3	CAIGPPSYEQYF	TGTGCCATCGGGCCGCCCTCCTACGAGCAGTACTTC
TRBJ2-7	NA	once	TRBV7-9	CASSLWLDGTLIEYF	TGTGCCAGCAGCCTTTGGTTGGACGGGACACTTATCGAGTACTTC
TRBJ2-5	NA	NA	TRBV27	CASSFVGATETQYF	TGTGCCAGCAGTTTCGTGGGAGCCACTGAGACCCAGTACTTC
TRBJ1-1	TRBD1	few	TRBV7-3	CASSPGRGLVGTEAFF	TGTGCCAGCAGCCCGGGAAGGGGGCTGGTAGGAACTGAAGCTTTCTTT
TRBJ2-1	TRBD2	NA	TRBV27	CASSMLAGLYNEQFF	TGTGCCAGCAGTATGCTAGCGGGGTTGTACAATGAGCAGTTCTTC
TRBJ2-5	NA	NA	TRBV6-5	CASNNWGGLPETQYF	TGTGCCAGCAATAATTGGGGGGGCCTTCCCGAGACCCAGTACTTC
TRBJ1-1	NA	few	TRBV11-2	CASSLGEWAENTEAFF	TGTGCCAGCAGCTTAGGCGAGTGGGCAGAGAACACTGAAGCTTTCTTT
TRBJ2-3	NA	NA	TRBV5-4	CASRFGDTQYF	TGTGCCAGCAGGTTCGGGGATACGCAGTATTTT
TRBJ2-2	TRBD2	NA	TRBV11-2	CASSLGLAGTGELFF	TGTGCCAGCAGCTTGGGACTAGCGGGAACCGGGGAGCTGTTTTTT
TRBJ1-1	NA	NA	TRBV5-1	CASRRGGTEAFF	TGCGCCAGCAGGAGAGGGGGCACTGAAGCTTTCTTT
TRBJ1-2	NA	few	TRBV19	CASSIQGPGYGYTF	TGTGCCAGTAGTATACAGGGGCCGGGCTATGGCTACACCTTC
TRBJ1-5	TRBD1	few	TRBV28	CASSTLTGSNQPQHF	TGTGCCAGCAGTACCTTGACAGGGAGCAATCAGCCCCAGCATTTT
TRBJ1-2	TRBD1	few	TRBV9	CASRDDTGTDNYGYTF	TGTGCCAGCAGGGACGATACCGGGACAGACAACTATGGCTACACCTTC
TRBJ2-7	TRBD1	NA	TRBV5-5	CASSLYQGADYEQYF	TGTGCCAGCAGTTTATACCAGGGGGCGGACTACGAGCAGTACTTC
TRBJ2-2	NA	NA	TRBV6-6	CASGPRQENTGELFF	TGTGCCAGCGGCCCTAGACAGGAAAACACCGGGGAGCTGTTTTTT
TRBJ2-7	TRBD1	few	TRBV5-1	CASSLQLGQPYEQYF	TGCGCCAGCAGCTTGCAGTTGGGACAGCCCTACGAGCAGTACTTC
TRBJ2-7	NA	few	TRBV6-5	CASSSLMEYEQYF	TGTGCCAGCAGTTCCCTGATGGAGTACGAGCAGTACTTC
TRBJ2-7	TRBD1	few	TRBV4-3	CASSQLLSPGQGASYEQYF	TGCGCCAGCAGCCAGCTACTTAGCCCGGGACAGGGGGCATCTTACGAGCAGTACTTC
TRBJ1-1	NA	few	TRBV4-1	CASANRVDTEAFF	TGCGCCAGCGCCAACAGGGTCGACACTGAAGCTTTCTTT
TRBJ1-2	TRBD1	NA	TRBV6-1	CASNDLGTGNYGYTF	TGTGCCAGCAACGACCTCGGGACAGGGAATTATGGCTACACCTTC
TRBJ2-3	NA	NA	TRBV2	CASSEGLGSDTQYF	TGTGCCAGCAGTGAGGGACTGGGATCGGATACGCAGTATTTT
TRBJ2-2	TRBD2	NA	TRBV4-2	CASSLYGGSISGELFF	TGTGCCAGCAGCTTATATGGCGGGAGCATTTCCGGGGAGCTGTTTTTT
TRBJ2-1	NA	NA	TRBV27	CASSLEDYNEQFF	TGTGCCAGCAGTTTAGAGGACTACAATGAGCAGTTCTTC
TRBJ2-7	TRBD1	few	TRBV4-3	CASSQDVRDRDGEQYF	TGCGCCAGCAGCCAAGATGTCCGGGACAGGGACGGCGAGCAGTACTTC
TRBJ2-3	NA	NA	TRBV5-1	CASSLGQFSTDTQYF	TGCGCCAGCAGCTTGGGACAGTTTAGCACAGATACGCAGTATTTT
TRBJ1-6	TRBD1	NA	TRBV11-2	CASSRTGNNSPLHF	TGTGCCAGCAGCCGGACAGGGAATAATTCCCCCCTCCACTTT
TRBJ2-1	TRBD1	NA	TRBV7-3	CASSLRQGALNEQFF	TGTGCCAGCAGCTTAAGACAGGGGGCTTTGAATGAGCAGTTCTTC
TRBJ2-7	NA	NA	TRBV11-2	CASSPSYRDEQYF	TGTGCCAGCAGCCCTTCCTACAGGGACGAGCAGTACTTC
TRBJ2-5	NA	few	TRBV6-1	CASIDRTVQETQYF	TGTGCCAGCATCGACAGGACGGTCCAAGAGACCCAGTACTTC
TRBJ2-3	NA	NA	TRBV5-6	CASSLRSDTQYF	TGTGCCAGCAGCTTGAGGAGTGATACGCAGTATTTT
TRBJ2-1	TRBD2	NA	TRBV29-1	CSVGLAGGDNEQFF	TGCAGCGTTGGTCTAGCGGGGGGAGACAATGAGCAGTTCTTC
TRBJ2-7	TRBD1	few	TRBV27	CASREGTGGYYEQYF	TGTGCCAGCAGGGAGGGGACAGGTGGGTACTACGAGCAGTACTTC
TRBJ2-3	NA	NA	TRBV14	CASSQERLGSTDTQYF	TGTGCCAGCAGCCAAGAAAGGCTAGGAAGCACAGATACGCAGTATTTT
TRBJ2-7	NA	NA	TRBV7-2	CASSPLLFEQYF	TGTGCCAGCAGCCCTCTACTCTTCGAGCAGTACTTC